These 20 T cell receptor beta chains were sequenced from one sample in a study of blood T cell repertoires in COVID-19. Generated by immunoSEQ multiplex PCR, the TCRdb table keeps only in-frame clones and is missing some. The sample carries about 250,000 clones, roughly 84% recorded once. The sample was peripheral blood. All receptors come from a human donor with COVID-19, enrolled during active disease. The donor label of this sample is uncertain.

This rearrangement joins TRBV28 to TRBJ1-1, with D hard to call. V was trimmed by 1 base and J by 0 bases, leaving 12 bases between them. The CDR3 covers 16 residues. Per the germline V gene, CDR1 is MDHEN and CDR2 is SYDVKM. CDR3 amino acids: CASSLLRHIVNTEAFF. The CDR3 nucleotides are TGTGCCAGCAGTTTATTGAGGCACATCGTGAACACTGAAGCTTTCTTT. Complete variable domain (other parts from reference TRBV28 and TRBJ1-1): DVKVTQSSRYLVKRTGEKVFLECVQDMDHENMFWYRQDPGLGLRLIYFSYDVKMKEKGDIPEGYSVSREKKERFSLILESASTNQTSMYLCASSLLRHIVNTEAFFGQGTRLTVV.

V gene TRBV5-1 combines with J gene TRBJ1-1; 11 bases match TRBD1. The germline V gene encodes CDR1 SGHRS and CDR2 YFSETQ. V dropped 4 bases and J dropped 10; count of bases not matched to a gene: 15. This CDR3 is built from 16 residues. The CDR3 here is CASSPNWDRGVGSAFF. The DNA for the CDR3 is TGCGCCAGCAGCCCGAACTGGGACAGGGGGGTAGGGTCAGCTTTCTTT. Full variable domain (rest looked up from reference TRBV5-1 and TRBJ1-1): KAGVTQTPRYLIKTRGQQVTLSCSPISGHRSVSWYQQTPGQGLQFLFEYFSETQRNKGNFPGRFSGRQFSNSRSEMNVSTLELGDSALYLCASSPNWDRGVGSAFFGQGTRLTVV.

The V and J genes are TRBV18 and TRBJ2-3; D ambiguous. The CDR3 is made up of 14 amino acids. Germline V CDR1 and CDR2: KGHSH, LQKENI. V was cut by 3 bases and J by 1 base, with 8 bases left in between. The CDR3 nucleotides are TGTGCCAGCTCACCCCGCCGAGGCACAGATACGCAGTATTTT. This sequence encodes CASSPRRGTDTQYF.

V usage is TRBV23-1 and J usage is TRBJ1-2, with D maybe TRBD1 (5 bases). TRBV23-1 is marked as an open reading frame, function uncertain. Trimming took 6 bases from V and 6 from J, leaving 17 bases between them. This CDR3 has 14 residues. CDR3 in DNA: TGCGCCAGCAGACGAATCGGGGACTGGGATGGCTACACCTTC. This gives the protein CASRRIGDWDGYTF.

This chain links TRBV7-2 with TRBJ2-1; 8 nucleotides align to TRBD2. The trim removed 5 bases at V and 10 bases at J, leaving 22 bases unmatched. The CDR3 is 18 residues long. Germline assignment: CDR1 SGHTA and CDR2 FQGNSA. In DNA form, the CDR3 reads TGTGCCAGCAGCCCGTACCCACCAACTAGCGGCCCGGGAGGAGAGCAGTTCTTC. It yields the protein CASSPYPPTSGPGGEQFF.

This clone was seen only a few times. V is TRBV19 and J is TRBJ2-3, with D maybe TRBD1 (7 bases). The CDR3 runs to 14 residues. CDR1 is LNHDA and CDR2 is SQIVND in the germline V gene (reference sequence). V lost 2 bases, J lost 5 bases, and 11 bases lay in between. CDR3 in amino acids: CASSIRQGGDTQYF. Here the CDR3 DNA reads TGTGCCAGTAGTATAAGGCAGGGGGGAGATACGCAGTATTTT.

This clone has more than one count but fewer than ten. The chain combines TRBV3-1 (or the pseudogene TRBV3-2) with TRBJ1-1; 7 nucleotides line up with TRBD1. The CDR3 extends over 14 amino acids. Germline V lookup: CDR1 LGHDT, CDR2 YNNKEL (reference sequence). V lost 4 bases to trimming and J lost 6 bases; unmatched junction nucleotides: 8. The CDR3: CASSRSGQAAEAFF. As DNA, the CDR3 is TGTGCCAGCAGCCGCTCCGGACAGGCGGCTGAAGCTTTCTTT.

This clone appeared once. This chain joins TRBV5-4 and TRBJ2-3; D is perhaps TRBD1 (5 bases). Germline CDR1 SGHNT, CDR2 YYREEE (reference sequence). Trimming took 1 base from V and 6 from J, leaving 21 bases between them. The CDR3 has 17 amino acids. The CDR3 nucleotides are TGTGCCAGCAGCTTGTTCGGAAGCAGGGCTGTGTCTGATACGCAGTATTTT. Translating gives CASSLFGSRAVSDTQYF.

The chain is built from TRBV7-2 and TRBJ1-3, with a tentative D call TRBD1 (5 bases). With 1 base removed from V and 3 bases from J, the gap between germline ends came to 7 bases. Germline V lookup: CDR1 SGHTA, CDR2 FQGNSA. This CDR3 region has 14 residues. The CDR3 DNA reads TGTGCCAGCAGCTTAGTTCAGGGTGGAAACACCATATATTTT. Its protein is CASSLVQGGNTIYF.

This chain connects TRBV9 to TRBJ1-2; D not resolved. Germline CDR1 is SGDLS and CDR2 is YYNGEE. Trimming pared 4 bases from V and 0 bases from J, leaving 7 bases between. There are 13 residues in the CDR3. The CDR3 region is CASSPRPNYGYTF. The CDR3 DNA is TGTGCCAGCAGCCCGCGGCCTAACTATGGCTACACCTTC.

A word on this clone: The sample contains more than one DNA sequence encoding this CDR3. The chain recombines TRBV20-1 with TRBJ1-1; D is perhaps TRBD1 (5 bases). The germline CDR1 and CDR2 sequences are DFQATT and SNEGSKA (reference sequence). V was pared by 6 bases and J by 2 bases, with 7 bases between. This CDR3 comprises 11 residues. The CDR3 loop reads CSAGENTEAFF. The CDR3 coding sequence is TGCAGTGCAGGGGAAAACACTGAAGCTTTCTTT.

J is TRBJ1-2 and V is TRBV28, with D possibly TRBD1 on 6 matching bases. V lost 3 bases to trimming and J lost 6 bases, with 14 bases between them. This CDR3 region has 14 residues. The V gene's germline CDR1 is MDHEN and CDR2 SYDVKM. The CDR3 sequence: CASSLLQGGNGYTF. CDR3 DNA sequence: TGTGCCAGCAGTTTGCTACAGGGCGGCAATGGCTACACCTTC.

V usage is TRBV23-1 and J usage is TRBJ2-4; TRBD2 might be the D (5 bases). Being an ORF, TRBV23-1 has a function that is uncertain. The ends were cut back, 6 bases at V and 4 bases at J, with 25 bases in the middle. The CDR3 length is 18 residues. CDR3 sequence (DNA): TGCGCCAGCAGCCCACAAATCAAGGTTAGAGGGCAAAAAAACATTCAGTACTTC. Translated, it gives CASSPQIKVRGQKNIQYF.

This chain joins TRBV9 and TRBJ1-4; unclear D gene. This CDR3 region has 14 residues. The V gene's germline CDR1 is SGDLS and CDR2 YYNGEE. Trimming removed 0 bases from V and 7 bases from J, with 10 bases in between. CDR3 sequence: CASSVGGSGEKLFF. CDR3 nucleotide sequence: TGTGCCAGCAGCGTAGGAGGGAGTGGTGAAAAACTGTTTTTT.

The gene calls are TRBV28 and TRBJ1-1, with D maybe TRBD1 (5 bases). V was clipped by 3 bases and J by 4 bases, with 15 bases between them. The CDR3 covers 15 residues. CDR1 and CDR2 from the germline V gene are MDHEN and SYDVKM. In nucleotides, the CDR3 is TGTGCCAGCAGTTTGGCCGTAGCGGGGCGCACTGAAGCTTTCTTT. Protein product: CASSLAVAGRTEAFF.

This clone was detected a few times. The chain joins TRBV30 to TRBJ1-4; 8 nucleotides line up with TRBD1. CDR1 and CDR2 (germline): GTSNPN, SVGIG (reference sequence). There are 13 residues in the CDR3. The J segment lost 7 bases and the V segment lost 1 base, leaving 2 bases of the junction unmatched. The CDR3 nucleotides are TGTGCCTGGAGTGGGGACAGGCTTGAAAAACTGTTTTTT. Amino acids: CAWSGDRLEKLFF.

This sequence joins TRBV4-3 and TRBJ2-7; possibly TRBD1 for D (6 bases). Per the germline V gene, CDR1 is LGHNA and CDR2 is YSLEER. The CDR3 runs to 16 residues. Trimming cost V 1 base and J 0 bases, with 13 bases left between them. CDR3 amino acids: CASSQATGWSSYEQYF. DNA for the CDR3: TGCGCCAGCAGCCAAGCCACAGGGTGGAGCTCCTACGAGCAGTACTTC.

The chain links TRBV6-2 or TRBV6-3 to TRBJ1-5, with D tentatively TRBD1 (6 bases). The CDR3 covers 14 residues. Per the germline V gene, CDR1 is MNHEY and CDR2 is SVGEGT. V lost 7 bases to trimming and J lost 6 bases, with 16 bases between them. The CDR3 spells CASTPTGIPQPQHF. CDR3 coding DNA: TGTGCCAGCACCCCAACAGGGATCCCTCAGCCCCAGCATTTT.

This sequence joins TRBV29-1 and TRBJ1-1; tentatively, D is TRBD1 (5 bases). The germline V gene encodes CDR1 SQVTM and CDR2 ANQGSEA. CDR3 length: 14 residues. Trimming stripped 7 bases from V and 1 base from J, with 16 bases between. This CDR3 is CSAGRTLENTEAFF. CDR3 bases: TGCAGCGCGGGACGCACCCTAGAGAACACTGAAGCTTTCTTT.

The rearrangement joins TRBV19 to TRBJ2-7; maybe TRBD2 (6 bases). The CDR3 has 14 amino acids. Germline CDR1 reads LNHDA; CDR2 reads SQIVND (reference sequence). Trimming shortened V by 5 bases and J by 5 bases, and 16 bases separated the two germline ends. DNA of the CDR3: TGTGCCAGTAGTGCCTGGACTACCCCCCACGAGCAGTACTTC. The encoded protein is CASSAWTTPHEQYF.